The TCR beta chain described here comes from a study of T-cell memory formation after mild COVID-19 (dated by TCRdb to about 2021). Study-level background: Most TCR sequence clusters were specific to one of the two donors. In a couple of donors, T-cell clones that expanded and contracted after mild COVID-19 were tracked by sequencing TCRalpha and TCRbeta repertoires over time. Two young, previously healthy adult volunteers, one female and one male, were included in the cohort. The full study reports these points: Clones contracting from day 15 to 85 had balanced CD4/CD8 phenotypes, while a second wave expanding from day 15 to 37 was biased towards CD4+. The study covered only a couple of mild cases, and larger cohorts including severe cases with pre-infection samples were considered necessary. The detection of some responding clones in pre-infection memory suggests that pre-existing cross-reactive memory T cells joined the SARS-CoV-2 response. SARS-CoV-2 specificity was not confirmed for the second-wave clones peaking on day 37. Contracting CD4+ clones turned up mainly in the CM and EM memory subsets, whereas EMRA was where CD8+ clones were enriched.

Ficoll-Paque density gradient centrifugation was the method used to isolate PBMCs. Instrument used: Illumina NovaSeq 6000. TCRalpha and TCRbeta cDNA libraries were built by 5'RACE with constant-segment primers, adding sample barcodes and unique molecular identifiers. Trizol reagent was used to extract RNA from every sample. Amplification of the libraries took two PCR steps, and the second step added a second sample barcode plus Illumina TruSeq adapters. Sequencing of libraries was performed on an Illumina NovaSeq with 2 x 150 bp paired-end reads. Processing in the source paper ran as follows. Reads were demultiplexed and collapsed into UMI-guided consensus sequences with migec v1.2.7. Using mixcr v2.1.11, the UMI consensuses were aligned to TRA and TRB V and J templates and assembled into clonotypes. A clonotype was counted as expanded or contracted only if both edgeR and NoisET called the change significant, with noise models trained on biological replicates. edgeR calls used a false discovery rate-adjusted p below 0.01 and a log2 fold-change threshold of 1. As an exploratory analysis of dynamics, max-normalized trajectories of the 1000 most abundant clonotypes were examined by PCA with hierarchical clustering. The CD4 or CD8 phenotype of responding clones was assigned using the separately sequenced CD4+ and CD8+ repertoires. Using fastp at Q25 and MiXCR, TCRdb reprocessed the public reads and kept productive beta chains. Duplicate CDR3 protein sequences are folded into a single record with the most common DNA and genes. It is TCRdb's table, rather than the study itself, that gives the V and J calls and clone size. The sample includes 350,000 or so distinct CDR3 sequences, with more than 20% observed a single time. Around 12% of the sample is taken by the ten largest.

In this sample, this clonotype turned up a few times. This receptor's antigen is unknown. Qualities for individual bases were not recorded, and no much larger clone is one base off. Measured from the cysteine to the phenylalanine, the CDR3 is 17 residues long. The kept DNA is CDR3 alone, 51 bases in frame from the first base. Trimming takes 4 bases off V and 6 bases off J; junction bases not matched to a gene: 16. The sequenced material came from PBMCs or a T cell subset sorted from them (not recorded which). The clonotype comes from an adult woman who had mild COVID-19 (a few samples of this study predate the infection). The sample titles of this study are shuffled in the database, so cell type and time point are left out; the donor was told from shared clones. The chain links TRBV12-3 or TRBV12-4 with TRBJ1-2, with 8 central nucleotides matching TRBD1. The nucleotide sequence reads as follows: TGTGCCAGCAGTTCCTCAGGACAGGGAGGGGGACTTGATGGCTACACCTTC. The encoded protein is CASSSSGQGGGLDGYTF.